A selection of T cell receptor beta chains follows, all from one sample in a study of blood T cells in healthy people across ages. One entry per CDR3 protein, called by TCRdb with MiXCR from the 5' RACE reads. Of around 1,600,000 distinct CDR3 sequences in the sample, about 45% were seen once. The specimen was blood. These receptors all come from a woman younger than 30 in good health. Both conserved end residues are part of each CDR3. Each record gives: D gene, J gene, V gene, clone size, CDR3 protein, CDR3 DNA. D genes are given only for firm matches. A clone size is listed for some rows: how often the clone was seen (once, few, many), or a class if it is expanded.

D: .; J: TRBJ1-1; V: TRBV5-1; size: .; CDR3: CASSTEAGPSNTEAFF; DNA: TGCGCCAGCAGCACCGAGGCAGGCCCATCGAACACTGAAGCTTTCTTT
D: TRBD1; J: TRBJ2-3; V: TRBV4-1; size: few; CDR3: CASSQVGTADTQYF; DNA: TGCGCCAGCAGCCAAGTGGGGACAGCAGATACGCAGTATTTT
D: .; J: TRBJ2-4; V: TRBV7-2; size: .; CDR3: CASSLEYGTPQNIQYF; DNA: TGTGCCAGCAGCTTAGAGTATGGGACTCCTCAAAACATTCAGTACTTC
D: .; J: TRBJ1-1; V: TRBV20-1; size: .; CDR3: CSARTPGGFEAFF; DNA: TGCAGTGCTAGAACTCCGGGGGGCTTTGAAGCTTTCTTT
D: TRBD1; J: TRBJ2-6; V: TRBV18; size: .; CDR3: CATRDRILLTSGANVLTF; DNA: TGTGCCACCCGGGACAGGATCCTACTTACCTCTGGGGCCAACGTCCTGACTTTC
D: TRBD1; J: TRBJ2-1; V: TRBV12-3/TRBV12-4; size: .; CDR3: CASSRDRGLSDEQFF; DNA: TGTGCCAGCAGTAGAGACAGGGGGCTCAGCGATGAGCAGTTCTTC
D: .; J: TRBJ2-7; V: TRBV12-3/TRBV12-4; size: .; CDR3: CASSLGLGGQGEQYF; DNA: TGTGCCAGCAGTTTAGGTCTGGGGGGCCAGGGTGAGCAGTACTTC
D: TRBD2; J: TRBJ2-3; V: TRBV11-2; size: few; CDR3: CASSLGSGGGGTQYF; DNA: TGTGCCAGCAGCTTAGGGTCGGGAGGGGGAGGTACGCAGTATTTT
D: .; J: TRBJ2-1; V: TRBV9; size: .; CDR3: CASGLGSFRNEQFF; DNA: TGTGCCAGCGGCCTCGGGAGTTTTCGCAATGAGCAGTTCTTC
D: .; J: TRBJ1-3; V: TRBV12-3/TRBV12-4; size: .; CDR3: CASSLFGNTIYF; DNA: TGTGCCAGCAGTTTATTCGGAAACACCATATATTTT
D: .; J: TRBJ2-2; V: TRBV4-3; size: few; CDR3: CASSQNPGHFTGELFF; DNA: TGCGCCAGCAGCCAAAACCCGGGACACTTCACCGGGGAGCTGTTTTTT
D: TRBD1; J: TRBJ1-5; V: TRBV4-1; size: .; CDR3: CASSPTTPGGRQPQHF; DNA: TGCGCCAGCAGCCCAACAACCCCAGGGGGACGGCAGCCCCAGCATTTT
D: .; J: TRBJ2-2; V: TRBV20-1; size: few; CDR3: CSAKGIGELFF; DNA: TGCAGTGCTAAAGGGATCGGGGAGCTGTTTTTT
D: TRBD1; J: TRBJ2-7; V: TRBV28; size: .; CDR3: CASNWDRVTYEQYF; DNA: TGTGCCAGCAATTGGGACAGGGTAACCTACGAGCAGTACTTC
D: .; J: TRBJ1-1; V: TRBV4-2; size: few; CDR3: CASRLTLESIEAFF; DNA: TGTGCCAGCAGGCTAACCCTCGAATCGATTGAAGCTTTCTTT
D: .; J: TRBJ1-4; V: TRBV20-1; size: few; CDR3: CSASGAENEKLFF; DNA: TGCAGTGCTTCAGGGGCAGAGAATGAAAAACTGTTTTTT
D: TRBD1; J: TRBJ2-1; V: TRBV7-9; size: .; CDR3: CASSGRDRGTYNEQFF; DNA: TGTGCCAGCAGCGGCAGGGACAGGGGTACCTACAATGAGCAGTTCTTC
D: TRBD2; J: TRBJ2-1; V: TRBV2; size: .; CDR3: CASSVRLAGGREQFF; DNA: TGTGCCAGCAGTGTACGACTAGCGGGGGGTCGGGAGCAGTTCTTC
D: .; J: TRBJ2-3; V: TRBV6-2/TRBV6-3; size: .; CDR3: CASSELGTETTDTQYF; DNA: TGTGCCAGCAGCGAACTAGGTACCGAGACCACAGATACGCAGTATTTT
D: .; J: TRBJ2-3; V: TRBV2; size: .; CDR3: CASQEGSATDTQYF; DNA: TGTGCCAGCCAGGAGGGCTCCGCCACAGATACGCAGTATTTT
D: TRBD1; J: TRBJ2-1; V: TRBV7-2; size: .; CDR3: CASSGRGPQFF; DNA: TGTGCCAGCAGCGGCAGGGGGCCGCAGTTCTTC
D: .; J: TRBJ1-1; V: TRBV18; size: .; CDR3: CASSPGRGDTEAFF; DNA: TGTGCCAGCTCACCAGGCAGGGGAGACACTGAAGCTTTCTTT
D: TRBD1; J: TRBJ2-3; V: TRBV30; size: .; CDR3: CAWTGTGVPTNTQYF; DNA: TGTGCCTGGACAGGGACAGGGGTCCCCACAAATACGCAGTATTTT
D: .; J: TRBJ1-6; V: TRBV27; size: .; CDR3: CASTTTGNSPLHF; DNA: TGTGCCAGCACCACGACGGGTAATTCACCCCTCCACTTT
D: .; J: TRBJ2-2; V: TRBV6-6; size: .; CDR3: CASRGGRNTGELFF; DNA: TGTGCCAGCAGGGGGGGCCGGAACACCGGGGAGCTGTTTTTT
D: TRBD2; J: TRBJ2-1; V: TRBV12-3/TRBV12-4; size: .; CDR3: CASSLESGRATEQFF; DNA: TGTGCCAGCAGTTTAGAAAGCGGGAGGGCCACTGAGCAGTTCTTC
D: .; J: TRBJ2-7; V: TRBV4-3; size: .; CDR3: CASSQERPNEQYF; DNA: TGCGCCAGCAGCCAAGAAAGGCCCAATGAGCAGTACTTC
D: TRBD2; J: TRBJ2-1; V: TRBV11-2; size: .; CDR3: CASSSRGTSVYNEQFF; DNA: TGTGCCAGCAGCTCCAGGGGGACTAGCGTCTACAATGAGCAGTTCTTC
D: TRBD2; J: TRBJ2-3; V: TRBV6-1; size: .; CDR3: CASTKTSGGPGADTQYF; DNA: TGTGCCAGCACTAAGACTAGCGGGGGCCCGGGAGCAGATACGCAGTATTTT
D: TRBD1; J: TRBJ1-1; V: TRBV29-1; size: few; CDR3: CSTGQGRYTEAFF; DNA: TGCAGCACGGGACAGGGCCGGTACACTGAAGCTTTCTTT
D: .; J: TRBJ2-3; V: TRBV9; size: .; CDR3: CASSAGRVGGFPSTDTQYF; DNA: TGTGCCAGCAGCGCCGGCAGGGTGGGTGGGTTTCCTAGCACAGATACGCAGTATTTT
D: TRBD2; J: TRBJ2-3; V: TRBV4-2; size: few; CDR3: CASSQESSGSFTDTQYF; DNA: TGTGCCAGCAGCCAAGAATCCAGCGGGAGCTTCACAGATACGCAGTATTTT
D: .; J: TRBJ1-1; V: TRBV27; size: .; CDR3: CASSLSGGWGEAFF; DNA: TGTGCCAGCAGTTTATCAGGGGGATGGGGTGAAGCTTTCTTT
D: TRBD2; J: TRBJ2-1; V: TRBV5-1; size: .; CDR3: CASSLERLALGNEQFF; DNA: TGCGCCAGCAGCTTGGAGCGACTAGCCTTGGGGAATGAGCAGTTCTTC
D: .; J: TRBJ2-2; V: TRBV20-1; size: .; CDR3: CSAREGGITNTGELFF; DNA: TGCAGTGCTAGAGAGGGCGGGATAACGAACACCGGGGAGCTGTTTTTT
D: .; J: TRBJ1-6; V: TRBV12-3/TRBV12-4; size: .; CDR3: CASSPAGGNNSPLHF; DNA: TGTGCCAGCAGCCCAGCGGGGGGGAATAATTCACCCCTCCACTTT
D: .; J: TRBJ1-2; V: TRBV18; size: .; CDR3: CASSPRGTSYGCTF; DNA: TGTGCCAGCTCGCCAAGGGGGACTTCCTATGGCTGCACCTTC
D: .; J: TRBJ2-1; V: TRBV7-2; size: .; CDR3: CASSTTGQAYNEQFF; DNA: TGTGCCAGCAGCACCACGGGACAAGCCTACAATGAGCAGTTCTTC
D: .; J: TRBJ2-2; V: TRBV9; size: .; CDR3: CASSGPLTGELFF; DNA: TGTGCCAGCAGCGGGCCCCTAACCGGGGAGCTGTTTTTT
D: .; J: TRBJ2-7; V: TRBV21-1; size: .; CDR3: CASSDRDGTYEQYF; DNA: TGTGCCAGCAGCGACCGGGACGGGACCTACGAGCAGTACTTC
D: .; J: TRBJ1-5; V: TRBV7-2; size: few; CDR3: CASRRTGRSNQPQHF; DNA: TGTGCCAGCAGAAGAACAGGGAGGAGCAATCAGCCCCAGCATTTT
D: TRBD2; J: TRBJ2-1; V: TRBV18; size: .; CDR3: CASSPKTGEGPHNEQFF; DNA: TGTGCCAGCTCACCAAAGACGGGGGAGGGCCCCCACAATGAGCAGTTCTTC
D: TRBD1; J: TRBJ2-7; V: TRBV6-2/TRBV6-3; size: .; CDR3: CASKHRGYEQYF; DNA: TGTGCCAGCAAGCACAGGGGCTACGAGCAGTACTTC
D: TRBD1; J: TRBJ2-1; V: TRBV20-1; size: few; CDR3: CSDRTRGSSYNEQFF; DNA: TGCAGTGATAGGACCAGGGGGAGCTCCTACAATGAGCAGTTCTTC
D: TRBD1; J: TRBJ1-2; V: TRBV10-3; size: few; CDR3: CAISQGARVFYGYTF; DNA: TGTGCCATCAGCCAGGGGGCGAGAGTCTTCTATGGCTACACCTTC
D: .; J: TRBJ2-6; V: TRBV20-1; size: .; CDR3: CSARSGIGSGANVLTF; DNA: TGCAGTGCTAGGTCTGGTATAGGATCTGGGGCCAACGTGCTGACTTTC
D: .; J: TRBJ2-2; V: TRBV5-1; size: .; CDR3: CASSLKAQANTGELFF; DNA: TGCGCCAGCAGCTTGAAGGCGCAGGCGAACACCGGGGAGCTGTTTTTT
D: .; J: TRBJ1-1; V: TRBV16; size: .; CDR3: CASTRGVGLTGTEAFF; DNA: TGTGCCAGTACGAGGGGGGTTGGCCTGACGGGCACTGAAGCTTTCTTT
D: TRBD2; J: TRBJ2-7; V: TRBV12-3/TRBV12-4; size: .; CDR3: CASSSGLAVTYNEQYF; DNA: TGTGCCAGCAGTTCCGGACTAGCAGTGACCTACAATGAGCAGTACTTC
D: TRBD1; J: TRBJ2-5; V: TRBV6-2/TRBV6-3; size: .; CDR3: CATRDSSVEQYF; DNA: TGTGCCACCCGGGACAGCTCGGTTGAGCAGTACTTC